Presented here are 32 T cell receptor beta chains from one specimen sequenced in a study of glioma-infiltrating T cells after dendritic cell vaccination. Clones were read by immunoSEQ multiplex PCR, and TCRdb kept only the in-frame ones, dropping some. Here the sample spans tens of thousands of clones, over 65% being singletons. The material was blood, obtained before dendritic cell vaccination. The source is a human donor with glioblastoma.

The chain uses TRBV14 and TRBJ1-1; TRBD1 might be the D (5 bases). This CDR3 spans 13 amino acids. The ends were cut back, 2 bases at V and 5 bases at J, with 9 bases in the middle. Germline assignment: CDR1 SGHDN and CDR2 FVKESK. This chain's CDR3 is CASSQQGWTEAFF. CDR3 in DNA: TGTGCCAGCAGCCAACAGGGATGGACTGAAGCTTTCTTT.

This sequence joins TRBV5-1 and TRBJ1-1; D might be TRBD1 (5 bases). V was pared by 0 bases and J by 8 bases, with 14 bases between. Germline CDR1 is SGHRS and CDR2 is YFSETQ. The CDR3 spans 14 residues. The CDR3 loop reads CASSLGGHQAEAFF. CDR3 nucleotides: TGCGCCAGCAGCTTGGGCGGACATCAGGCCGAAGCTTTCTTT.

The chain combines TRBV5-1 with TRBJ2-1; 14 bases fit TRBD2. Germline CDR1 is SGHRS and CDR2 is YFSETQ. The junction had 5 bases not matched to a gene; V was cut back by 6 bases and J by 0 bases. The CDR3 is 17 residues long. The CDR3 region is CASTGTSGGSSYNEQFF. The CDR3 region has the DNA TGCGCCAGCACCGGGACTAGCGGGGGAAGCTCCTACAATGAGCAGTTCTTC. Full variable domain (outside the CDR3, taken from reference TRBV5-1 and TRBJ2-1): KAGVTQTPRYLIKTRGQQVTLSCSPISGHRSVSWYQQTPGQGLQFLFEYFSETQRNKGNFPGRFSGRQFSNSRSEMNVSTLELGDSALYLCASTGTSGGSSYNEQFFGPGTRLTVL.

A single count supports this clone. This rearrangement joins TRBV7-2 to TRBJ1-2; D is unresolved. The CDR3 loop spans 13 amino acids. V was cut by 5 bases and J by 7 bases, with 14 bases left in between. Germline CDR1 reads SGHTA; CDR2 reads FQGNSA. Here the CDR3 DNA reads TGTGCCAGCAGCCCCCCCCCAGCGGGTGGCTACACCTTC. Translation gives CASSPPPAGGYTF.

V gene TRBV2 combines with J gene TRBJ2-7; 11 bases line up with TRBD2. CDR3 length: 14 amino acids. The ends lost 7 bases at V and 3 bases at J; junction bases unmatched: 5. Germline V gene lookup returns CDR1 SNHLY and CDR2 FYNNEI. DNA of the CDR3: TGTGCCAGCACCGTAGCGGGGGGGATCTACGAGCAGTACTTC. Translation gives CASTVAGGIYEQYF.

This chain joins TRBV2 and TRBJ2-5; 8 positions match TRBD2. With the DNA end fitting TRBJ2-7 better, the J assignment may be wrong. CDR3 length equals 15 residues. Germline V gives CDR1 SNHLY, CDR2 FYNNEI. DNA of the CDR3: TGTGCCAGCAGTGAAGAACTAGCGGAAGACTACGAGCAGTACTTC. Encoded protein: CASSEELAEDYEQYF.

The CDR3 sequence: CASSPGTSVQETQYF. The CDR3 bases are TGTGCCAGCAGCCCCGGGACTAGTGTTCAAGAGACCCAGTACTTC. The V and J genes are TRBV9 and TRBJ2-5, with 8 nucleotides matching TRBD2. With V trimmed by 4 bases and J by 2 bases, 7 bases remained unmatched. CDR1 and CDR2 (germline): SGDLS, YYNGEE. The CDR3 is made up of 15 amino acids.

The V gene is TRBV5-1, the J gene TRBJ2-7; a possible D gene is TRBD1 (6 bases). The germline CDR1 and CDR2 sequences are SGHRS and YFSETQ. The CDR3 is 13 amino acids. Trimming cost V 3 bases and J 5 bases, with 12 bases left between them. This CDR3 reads CASSYNRANEQYF. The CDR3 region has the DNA TGCGCCAGCAGCTATAACAGGGCCAACGAGCAGTACTTC.

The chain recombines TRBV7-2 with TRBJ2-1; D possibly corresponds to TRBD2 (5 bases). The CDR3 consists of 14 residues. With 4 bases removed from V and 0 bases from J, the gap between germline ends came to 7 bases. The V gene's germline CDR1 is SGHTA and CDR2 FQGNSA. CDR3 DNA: TGTGCCAGCAGCTATGACTACTCCTACAATGAGCAGTTCTTC. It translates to CASSYDYSYNEQFF.

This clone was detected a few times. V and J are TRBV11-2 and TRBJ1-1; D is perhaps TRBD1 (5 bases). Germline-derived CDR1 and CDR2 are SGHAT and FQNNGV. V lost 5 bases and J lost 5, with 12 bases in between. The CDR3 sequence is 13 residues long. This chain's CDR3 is CASSPLQGTEAFF. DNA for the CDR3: TGTGCCAGCAGCCCACTCCAGGGAACTGAAGCTTTCTTT.

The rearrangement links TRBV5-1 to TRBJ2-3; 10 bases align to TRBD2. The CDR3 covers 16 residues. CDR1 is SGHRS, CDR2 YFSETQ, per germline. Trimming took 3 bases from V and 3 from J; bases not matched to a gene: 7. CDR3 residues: CASSWGGAGGTDTQYF. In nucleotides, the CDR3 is TGCGCCAGCAGCTGGGGAGGAGCGGGAGGGACAGATACGCAGTATTTT.

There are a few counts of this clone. CDR3 loop: CASRPGLENSPLHF. The CDR3 DNA reads as TGTGCCAGCAGACCAGGACTGGAAAATTCACCCCTCCACTTT. The J gene is TRBJ1-6, the V gene TRBV5-4; the D is unclear. Germline CDR1 reads SGHNT; CDR2 reads YYREEE (reference sequence). The CDR3 totals 14 residues. V gave up 5 bases and J gave up 7 bases, with 13 bases separating them.

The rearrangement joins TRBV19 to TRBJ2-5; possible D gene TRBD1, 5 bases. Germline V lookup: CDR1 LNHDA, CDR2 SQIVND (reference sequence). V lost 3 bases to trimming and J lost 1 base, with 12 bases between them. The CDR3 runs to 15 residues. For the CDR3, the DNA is TGTGCCAGTAGTATCCCCCAGGGCCTCCAAGAGACCCAGTACTTC. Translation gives CASSIPQGLQETQYF.

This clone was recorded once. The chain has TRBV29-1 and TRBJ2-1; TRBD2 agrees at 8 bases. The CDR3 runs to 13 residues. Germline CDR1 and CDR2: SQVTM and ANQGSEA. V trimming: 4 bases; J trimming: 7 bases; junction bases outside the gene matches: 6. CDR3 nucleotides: TGCAGCGTTGGGCTAGCGGGTTGGAATGAGCAGTTCTTC. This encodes CSVGLAGWNEQFF.

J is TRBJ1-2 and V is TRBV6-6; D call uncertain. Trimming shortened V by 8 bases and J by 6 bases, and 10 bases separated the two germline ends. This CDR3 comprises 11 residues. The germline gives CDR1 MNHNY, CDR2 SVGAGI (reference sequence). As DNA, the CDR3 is TGTGCCAGCCTTGTAGAAGATGGCTACACCTTC. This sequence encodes CASLVEDGYTF.

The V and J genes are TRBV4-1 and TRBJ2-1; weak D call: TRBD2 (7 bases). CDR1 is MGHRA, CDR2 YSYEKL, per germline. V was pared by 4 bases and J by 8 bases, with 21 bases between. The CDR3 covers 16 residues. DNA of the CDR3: TGCGCCAGCAGCCTGCGGCTAGGGAGGGGGGGCGATGAGCAGTTCTTC. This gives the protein CASSLRLGRGGDEQFF.

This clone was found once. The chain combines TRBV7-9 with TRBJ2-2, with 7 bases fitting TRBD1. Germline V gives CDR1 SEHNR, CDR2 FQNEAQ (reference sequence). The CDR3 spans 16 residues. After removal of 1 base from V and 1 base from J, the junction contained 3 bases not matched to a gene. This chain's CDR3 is CASSLEQGVNTGELFF. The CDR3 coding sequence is TGTGCCAGCAGCTTAGAGCAGGGGGTGAACACCGGGGAGCTGTTTTTT.

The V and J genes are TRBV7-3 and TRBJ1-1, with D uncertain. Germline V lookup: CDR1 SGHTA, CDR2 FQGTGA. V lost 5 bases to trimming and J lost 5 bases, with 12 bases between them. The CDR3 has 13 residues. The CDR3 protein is CASSLLTRTEAFF. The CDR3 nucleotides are TGTGCCAGCAGCCTTCTGACGAGGACTGAAGCTTTCTTT.

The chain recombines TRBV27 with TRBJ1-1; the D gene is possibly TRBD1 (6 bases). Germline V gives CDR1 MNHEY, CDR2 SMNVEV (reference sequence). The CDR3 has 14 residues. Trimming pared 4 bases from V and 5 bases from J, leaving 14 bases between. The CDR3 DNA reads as TGTGCCAGCAGTTCATTCGGACAGAGGACTGAAGCTTTCTTT. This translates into CASSSFGQRTEAFF.

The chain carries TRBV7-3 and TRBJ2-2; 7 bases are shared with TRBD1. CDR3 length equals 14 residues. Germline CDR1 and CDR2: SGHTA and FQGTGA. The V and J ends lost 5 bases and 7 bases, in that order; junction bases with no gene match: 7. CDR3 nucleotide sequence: TGTGCCAGCAGCCAGACAGGGTGGGGCGGGGAGCTGTTTTTT. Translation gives CASSQTGWGGELFF.

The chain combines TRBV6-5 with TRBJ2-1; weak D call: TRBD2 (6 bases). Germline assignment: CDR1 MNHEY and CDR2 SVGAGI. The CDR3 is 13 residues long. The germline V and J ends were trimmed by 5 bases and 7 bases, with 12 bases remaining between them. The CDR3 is CASSRTLANEQFF. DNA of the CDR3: TGTGCCAGCAGTAGAACTCTAGCGAATGAGCAGTTCTTC.

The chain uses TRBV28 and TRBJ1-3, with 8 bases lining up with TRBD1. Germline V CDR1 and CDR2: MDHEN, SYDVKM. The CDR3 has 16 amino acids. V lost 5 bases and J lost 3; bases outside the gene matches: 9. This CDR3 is CASSGSTGVIGNTIYF. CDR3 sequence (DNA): TGTGCCAGCAGTGGCTCGACAGGGGTAATTGGAAACACCATATATTTT.

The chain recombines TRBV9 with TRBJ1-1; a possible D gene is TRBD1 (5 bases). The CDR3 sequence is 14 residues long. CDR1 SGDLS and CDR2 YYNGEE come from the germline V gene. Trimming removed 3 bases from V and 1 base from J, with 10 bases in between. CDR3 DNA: TGTGCCAGCAGCGGAAATACAGGGAACACTGAAGCTTTCTTT. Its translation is CASSGNTGNTEAFF. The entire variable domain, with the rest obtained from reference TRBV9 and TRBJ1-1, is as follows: DSGVTQTPKHLITATGQRVTLRCSPRSGDLSVYWYQQSLDQGLQFLIQYYNGEERAKGNILERFSAQQFPDLHSELNLSSLELGDSALYFCASSGNTGNTEAFFGQGTRLTVV.

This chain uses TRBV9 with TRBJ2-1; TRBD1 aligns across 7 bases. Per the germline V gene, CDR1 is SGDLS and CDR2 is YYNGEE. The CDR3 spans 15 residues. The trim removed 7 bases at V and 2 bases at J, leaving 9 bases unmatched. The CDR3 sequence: CASCYEGAPYNEQFF. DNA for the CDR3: TGTGCCAGCTGTTATGAGGGGGCGCCCTACAATGAGCAGTTCTTC.

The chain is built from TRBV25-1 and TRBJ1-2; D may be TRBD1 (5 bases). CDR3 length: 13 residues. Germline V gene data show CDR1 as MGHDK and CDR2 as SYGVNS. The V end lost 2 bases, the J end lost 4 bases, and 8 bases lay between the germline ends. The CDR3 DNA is TGTGCCAGCAGTGAACGACAGCTCTATGGCTACACCTTC. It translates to CASSERQLYGYTF.

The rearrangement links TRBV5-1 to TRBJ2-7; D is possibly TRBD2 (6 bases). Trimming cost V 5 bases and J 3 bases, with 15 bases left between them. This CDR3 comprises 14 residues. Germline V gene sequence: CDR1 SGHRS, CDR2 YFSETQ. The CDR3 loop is CASSRSGRDYEQYF. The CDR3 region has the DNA TGCGCCAGCAGTCGGTCCGGGAGAGACTACGAGCAGTACTTC.

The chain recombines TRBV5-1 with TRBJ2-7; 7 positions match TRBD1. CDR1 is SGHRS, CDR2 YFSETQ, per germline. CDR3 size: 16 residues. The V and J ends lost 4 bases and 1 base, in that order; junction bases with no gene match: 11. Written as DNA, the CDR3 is TGCGCCAGCAGCCGTTCTGAGGGGGCCGGATCCTACGAGCAGTACTTC. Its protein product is CASSRSEGAGSYEQYF.

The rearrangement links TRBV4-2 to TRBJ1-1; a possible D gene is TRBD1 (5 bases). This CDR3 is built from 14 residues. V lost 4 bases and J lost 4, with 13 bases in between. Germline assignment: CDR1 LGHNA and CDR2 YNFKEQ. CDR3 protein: CASSRNRQRTEAFF. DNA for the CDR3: TGTGCCAGCAGCCGAAACAGGCAACGCACTGAAGCTTTCTTT.

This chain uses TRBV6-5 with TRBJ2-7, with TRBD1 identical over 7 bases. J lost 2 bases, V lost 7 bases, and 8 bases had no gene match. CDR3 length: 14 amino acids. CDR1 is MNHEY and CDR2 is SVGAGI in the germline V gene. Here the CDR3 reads CASTLRGQTYEQYF. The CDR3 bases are TGTGCCAGCACCCTAAGGGGACAGACCTACGAGCAGTACTTC.

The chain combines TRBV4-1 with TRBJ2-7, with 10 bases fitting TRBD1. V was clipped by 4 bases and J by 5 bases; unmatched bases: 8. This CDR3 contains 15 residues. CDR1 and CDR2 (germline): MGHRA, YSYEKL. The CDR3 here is CASSPPGTGEDEQYF. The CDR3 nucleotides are TGCGCCAGCAGCCCACCCGGGACAGGGGAAGACGAGCAGTACTTC.

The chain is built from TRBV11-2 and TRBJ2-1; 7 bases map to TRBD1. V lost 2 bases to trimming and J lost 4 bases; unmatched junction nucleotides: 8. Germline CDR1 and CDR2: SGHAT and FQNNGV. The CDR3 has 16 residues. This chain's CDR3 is CASSLRARGRYNEQFF. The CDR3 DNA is TGTGCCAGCAGCTTAAGAGCGAGGGGGCGATACAATGAGCAGTTCTTC. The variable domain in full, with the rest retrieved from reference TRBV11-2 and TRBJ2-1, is EAGVAQSPRYKIIEKRQSVAFWCNPISGHATLYWYQQILGQGPKLLIQFQNNGVVDDSQLPKDRFSAERLKGVDSTLKIQPAKLEDSAVYLCASSLRARGRYNEQFFGPGTRLTVL.

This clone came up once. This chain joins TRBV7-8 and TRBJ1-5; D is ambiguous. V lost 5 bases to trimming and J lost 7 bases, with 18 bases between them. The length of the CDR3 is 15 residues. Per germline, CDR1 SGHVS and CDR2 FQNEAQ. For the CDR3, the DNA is TGTGCCAGCAGCCAAACCCCGGATCGGGGACAGCCCCAGCATTTT. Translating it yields CASSQTPDRGQPQHF.